This passage covers 16 T cell receptor beta chains from one sample sequenced in a study of regulatory T cells in long-lasting Graves disease (dated by TCRdb to the early 2020s). This specimen's time point label, per the study, means: newly diagnosed GD, antithyroid drugs for less than 3 months. For both TCR sequencing and RNA sequencing, RNA was extracted from PBMCs using TRIzol. The library was generated by multiplex PCR. Sequencer: Illumina HiSeq 4000. TCR beta libraries were built with iRepertoire HTBI primers and Arm-PCR amplification of CDR3 regions. TCRdb reprocessed the public reads (quality trimming at Q25 with fastp, clone calling with MiXCR) and kept in-frame beta chains. Merged by CDR3 protein, the rows form single entries marked with the most common genes and DNA. This sample gives about 540,000 distinct CDR3 sequences in total; about 13% of them show up just once. The biggest ten clones account for about 9.1% of the sample.

These data are also associated with another study on T cells in Graves' hyperthyroidism and ophthalmopathy.

Material: peripheral blood mononuclear cells (PBMCs), obtained at new diagnosis, from a patient treated with antithyroid drugs. These receptors all stem from a man aged 25-45 years with Graves disease. Donor details come from another sample of the same person, matched by shared clones.

V usage is TRBV5-1 and J usage is TRBJ1-1; a weak D match, TRBD1 (5 bases). Germline CDR1 and CDR2: SGHRS and YFSETQ. There are 14 residues in the CDR3. Trimming left V 4 bases short and J 6 bases short, with 16 bases between. CDR3 protein: CASSPGRASAEAFF. The CDR3, as DNA: TGCGCCAGCAGCCCGGGACGGGCATCCGCTGAAGCTTTCTTT.

This clonotype has at least ten counts. The chain has TRBV27 and TRBJ2-7; 7 bases fit TRBD1. This CDR3 has 14 residues. J was trimmed by 2 bases and V by 6 bases; bases with no gene match: 7. The germline V gene encodes CDR1 MNHEY and CDR2 SMNVEV (reference sequence). CDR3 amino acids: CASSQGVWAYEQYF. For the CDR3, the DNA is TGTGCCAGCAGCCAGGGGGTATGGGCCTACGAGCAGTACTTC.

The chain has TRBV3-1 and TRBJ2-7; D not certain. V lost 0 bases and J 3 bases, leaving 6 bases between the germline ends. The length of the CDR3 is 13 residues. The germline CDR1 and CDR2 sequences are LGHDT and YNNKEL (reference sequence). For the CDR3, the DNA is TGTGCCAGCAGCCAAGATTCCGGCTACGAGCAGTACTTC. It specifies CASSQDSGYEQYF.

This clonotype was detected a few times. This chain uses TRBV10-3 with TRBJ2-1; 7 nucleotides match TRBD1. V lost 6 bases, J lost 6 bases, and 8 bases stayed unmatched. The CDR3 sequence is 14 residues long. Germline CDR1 ENHRY, CDR2 SYGVKD. This chain's CDR3 is CAIRVGTEINEQFF. In nucleotides, the CDR3 is TGTGCCATCAGGGTCGGGACAGAGATCAATGAGCAGTTCTTC.

This clonotype appeared once. With a much larger clone just one base away, this may be a read error. The CDR3 DNA is TGCAGTGCTAGAGACAGTCCGGCTCCCTACGAGCAGTACTTC. Its protein product is CSARDSPAPYEQYF. The rearrangement links TRBV20-1 to TRBJ2-7; no clear D. CDR3 size: 14 residues. V lost 0 bases, J lost 2 bases, and 11 bases lay in between. Germline values: CDR1 DFQATT, CDR2 SNEGSKA (reference sequence).

This clonotype was counted a few times. The chain couples TRBV6-9 to TRBJ1-6, with D hard to call. The CDR3 spans 17 residues. V was shortened by 3 bases and J by 4 bases, with 16 bases between the two germline ends. Germline CDR1 MNHGY, CDR2 SVAAGI. This CDR3 reads CASSYIKRTQYNSPLHF. In DNA form, the CDR3 reads TGTGCCAGCAGTTACATAAAAAGGACCCAATATAATTCACCCCTCCACTTT.

This clonotype occurred many times. This chain links TRBV12-5 with TRBJ2-6, with D unresolved. Germline lookup yields CDR1 LGHNT and CDR2 FRNRAP. This CDR3 has 14 amino acids. Deletions cut 5 bases from V and 1 base from J, with 6 bases between. The CDR3 sequence: CASGLPSGANVLTF. CDR3 DNA sequence: TGTGCTAGTGGTCTACCTTCTGGGGCCAACGTCCTGACTTTC.

Notes on this clonotype: Since a much larger clone is just one base distant, this may be a read error. The genes are TRBV2 and TRBJ2-3; D possibly corresponds to TRBD1 (6 bases). Germline V lookup: CDR1 SNHLY, CDR2 FYNNEI. The V end was cut by 8 bases, the J end by 2 bases, with 26 bases between. This CDR3 is built from 18 residues. Written as DNA, the CDR3 is TGTGCCAGCCGCCCCGCAACCGTTGGACAGCGATCCACAGATACGCAGTATTTT. It specifies CASRPATVGQRSTDTQYF.

This clonotype was seen at least ten times. The DNA for the CDR3 is TGTGCCAGCAGTTTATCGGGGACGGTCACAGATACGCAGTATTTT. As protein: CASSLSGTVTDTQYF. The rearrangement uses TRBV27 and TRBJ2-3; D could derive from TRBD1 or TRBD2 (5 bases each). Between the trimmed V and J ends, which lost 0 bases and 2 bases, there was a span of 9 bases. The germline gives CDR1 MNHEY, CDR2 SMNVEV (reference sequence). The CDR3 extends over 15 amino acids.

At least ten counts were recorded for this clonotype. This chain joins TRBV12-3 or TRBV12-4 and TRBJ2-2; TRBD2 matches at 10 bases. This CDR3 is 14 amino acids long. V dropped 6 bases and J dropped 6; count of bases not matched to a gene: 4. The CDR3 coding sequence is TGTGCCAGCAGCTTTAGCGGGAGGTCCGGGGAGCTGTTTTTT. This translates into CASSFSGRSGELFF.

Only one count was recorded for this clonotype. A far larger clone is one nucleotide away, so this likely arose from a read error. The chain combines TRBV27 with TRBJ2-7, with D maybe TRBD2 (5 bases). The end of the DNA fits TRBJ2-1 better, so the J call may be wrong. Germline V lookup: CDR1 MNHEY, CDR2 SMNVEV (reference sequence). The CDR3 extends over 12 amino acids. As DNA, the CDR3 is TGTGCCGGCAGTCCCATACTAGGTAGTCAGTTCTTC. Amino acids: CAGSPILGSQFF.

This clonotype showed up many times. This chain uses TRBV7-9 with TRBJ2-5, with D unresolved. The CDR3 length is 14 residues. Trimming shortened V by 7 bases and J by 10 bases, and 22 bases separated the two germline ends. CDR1 is SEHNR and CDR2 is FQNEAQ in the germline V gene (reference sequence). The CDR3: CASNSATGILVQYF. CDR3 nucleotide sequence: TGTGCCAGCAATTCAGCGACTGGAATTCTTGTCCAGTACTTC.

As regards this clonotype: With a much larger clone just one base away, this may be a read error. The genes are TRBV28 and TRBJ2-7, with D perhaps matching TRBD1 (6 bases). The CDR3 contains 12 residues. Germline lookup yields CDR1 MDHEN and CDR2 SYDVKM. The CDR3 bases are TGTACCAGCAGTAAACAGGGCTACGAGCAGTACTTC. Its translation is CTSSKQGYEQYF.

Notes on this clonotype: One end of the junction does not line up with germline, which may come from a read error. This chain uses TRBV28 with TRBJ2-1; 7 bases fit TRBD1. The CDR3 runs to 16 residues. Germline V gene sequence: CDR1 MDHEN, CDR2 SYDVKM. CDR3 in amino acids: CASGLGGRGYYNERFF. CDR3 DNA: TGTGCCAGCGGCTTAGGGGGCAGGGGGTACTACAATGAGCGGTTCTTC.

This clonotype showed up just a few times. This chain connects TRBV2 to TRBJ2-7; 7 nucleotides agree with TRBD2. The germline gives CDR1 SNHLY, CDR2 FYNNEI. The junction had 11 bases not matched to a gene; V was cut back by 9 bases and J by 0 bases. The CDR3 loop spans 15 amino acids. DNA for the CDR3: TGTGCCAGTACTAGCGTAAGGGACGGCTCCTACGAGCAGTACTTC. It yields the protein CASTSVRDGSYEQYF.

This clonotype has ten or more counts. The gene calls are TRBV13 and TRBJ2-5, with 8 bases matching TRBD2. This CDR3 spans 14 amino acids. V dropped 0 bases and J dropped 3; count of bases not matched to a gene: 0. Germline CDR1 PRHDT, CDR2 FYEKMQ (reference sequence). The chain's CDR3 is CASSLGTSEETQYF. The CDR3 region has the DNA TGTGCCAGCAGCTTAGGGACTAGCGAAGAGACCCAGTACTTC.